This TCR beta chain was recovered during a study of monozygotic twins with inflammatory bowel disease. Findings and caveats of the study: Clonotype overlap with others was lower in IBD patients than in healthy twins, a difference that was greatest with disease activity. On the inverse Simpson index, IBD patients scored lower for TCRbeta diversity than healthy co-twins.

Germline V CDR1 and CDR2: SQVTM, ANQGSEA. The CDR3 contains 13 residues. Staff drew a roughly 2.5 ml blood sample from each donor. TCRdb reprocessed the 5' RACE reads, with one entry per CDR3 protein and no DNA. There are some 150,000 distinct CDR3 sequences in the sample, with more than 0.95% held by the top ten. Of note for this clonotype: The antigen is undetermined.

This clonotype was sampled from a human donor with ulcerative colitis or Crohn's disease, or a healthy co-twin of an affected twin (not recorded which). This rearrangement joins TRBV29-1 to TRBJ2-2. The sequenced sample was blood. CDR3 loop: CSVQAPWNGELFF.